The clone carrying this T cell receptor beta chain was recorded a few times. This sample was included in a study of OX40 agonist ivuxolimab in advanced cancers. The CDR3 contains 15 residues. Trimming removed 5 bases from V and 3 bases from J; junction bases left unmatched: 9. The V gene's germline CDR1 is MNHEY and CDR2 SMNVEV (reference sequence). Repertoires were generated with immunoSEQ multiplex PCR, while TCRdb's copy carries only in-frame clones and drops some. The sample lists approximately 89,000 clones; around nine tenths were seen once. The receptor comes from an adult with an advanced solid tumor such as melanoma, head and neck, liver or kidney cancer. This specimen was CD4+ or CD8+ T cells sorted from blood, taken in a trial of the OX40 agonist ivuxolimab. This sequence joins TRBV27 and TRBJ1-2, with 7 bases fitting TRBD1. The chain's CDR3 is CASSKQGYGDYGYTF. The CDR3 DNA reads TGTGCCAGCAGTAAACAGGGGTATGGGGACTATGGCTACACCTTC.